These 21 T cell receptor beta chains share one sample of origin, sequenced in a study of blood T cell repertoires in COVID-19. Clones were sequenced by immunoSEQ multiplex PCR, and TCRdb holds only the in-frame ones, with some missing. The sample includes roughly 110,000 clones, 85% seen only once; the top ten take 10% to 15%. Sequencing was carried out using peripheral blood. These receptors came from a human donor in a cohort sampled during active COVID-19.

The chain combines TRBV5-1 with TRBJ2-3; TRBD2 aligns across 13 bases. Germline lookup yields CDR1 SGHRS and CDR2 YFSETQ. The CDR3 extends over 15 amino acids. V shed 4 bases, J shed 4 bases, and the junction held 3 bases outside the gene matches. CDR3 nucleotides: TGCGCCAGCAGCGTACTAGCGGGGGGGTCAGATACGCAGTATTTT. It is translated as CASSVLAGGSDTQYF. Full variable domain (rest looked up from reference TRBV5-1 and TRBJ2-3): KAGVTQTPRYLIKTRGQQVTLSCSPISGHRSVSWYQQTPGQGLQFLFEYFSETQRNKGNFPGRFSGRQFSNSRSEMNVSTLELGDSALYLCASSVLAGGSDTQYFGPGTRLTVL.

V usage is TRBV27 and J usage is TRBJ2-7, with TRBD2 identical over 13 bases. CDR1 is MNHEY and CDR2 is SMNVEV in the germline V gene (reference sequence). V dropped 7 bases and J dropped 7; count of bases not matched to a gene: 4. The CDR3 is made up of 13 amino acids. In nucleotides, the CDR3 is TGTGCCAGCACCGGGGGACTAGCGGGGGAGCAGTACTTC. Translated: CASTGGLAGEQYF.

CDR3 amino acids: CASSQESGVGTDTQYF. CDR3 DNA sequence: TGCGCCAGCAGCCAAGAGAGCGGGGTGGGTACAGATACGCAGTATTTT. This chain links TRBV4-1 with TRBJ2-3; 7 bases align to TRBD2. This CDR3 comprises 16 residues. V lost 0 bases and J lost 3; bases outside the gene matches: 6. Germline V gives CDR1 MGHRA, CDR2 YSYEKL.

The DNA of the CDR3 is TGTGCCAGCTGGACAGGGTTAACTCCTGAAGCTTTCTTT. This translates into CASWTGLTPEAFF. The V call is TRBV6-5, the J call TRBJ1-1; 8 positions agree with TRBD1. V shed 8 bases, J shed 6 bases, and the junction held 8 bases outside the gene matches. The CDR3 loop spans 13 amino acids. CDR1 is MNHEY and CDR2 is SVGAGI in the germline V gene.

The CDR3 nucleotides are TGTGCCAGCAGCCCAACACCTGTCCGGAACACCGGGGAGCTGTTTTTT. As protein: CASSPTPVRNTGELFF. This sequence joins TRBV5-6 and TRBJ2-2; D is ambiguous. The CDR3 extends over 16 amino acids. The V end lost 4 bases, the J end lost 1 base, and 14 bases lay between the germline ends. Germline CDR1 is SGHDT and CDR2 is YYEEEE.

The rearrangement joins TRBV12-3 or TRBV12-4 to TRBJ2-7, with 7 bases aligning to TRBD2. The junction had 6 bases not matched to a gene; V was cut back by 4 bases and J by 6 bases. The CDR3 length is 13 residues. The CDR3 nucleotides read TGTGCCAGCAGTTCCGGGACTAAGTTCGAGCAGTACTTC. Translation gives CASSSGTKFEQYF.

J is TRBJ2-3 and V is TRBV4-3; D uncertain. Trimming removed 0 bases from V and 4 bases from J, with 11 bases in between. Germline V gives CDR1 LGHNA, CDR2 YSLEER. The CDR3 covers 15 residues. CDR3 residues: CASSQDVNSPDTQYF. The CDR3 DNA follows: TGCGCCAGCAGCCAAGATGTGAATAGCCCAGATACGCAGTATTTT.

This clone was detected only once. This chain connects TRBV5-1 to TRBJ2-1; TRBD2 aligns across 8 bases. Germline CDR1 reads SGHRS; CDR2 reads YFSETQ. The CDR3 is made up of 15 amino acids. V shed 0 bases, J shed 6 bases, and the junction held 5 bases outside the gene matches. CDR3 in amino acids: CASSLGGTSFNEQFF. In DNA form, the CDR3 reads TGCGCCAGCAGCTTGGGTGGGACTAGTTTCAATGAGCAGTTCTTC.

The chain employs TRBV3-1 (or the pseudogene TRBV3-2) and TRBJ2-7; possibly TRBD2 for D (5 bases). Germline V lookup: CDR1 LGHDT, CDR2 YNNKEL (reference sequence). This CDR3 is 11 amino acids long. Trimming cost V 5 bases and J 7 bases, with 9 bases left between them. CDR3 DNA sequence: TGTGCCAGCAGCAACCCGGGGGAGCAGTACTTC. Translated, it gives CASSNPGEQYF.

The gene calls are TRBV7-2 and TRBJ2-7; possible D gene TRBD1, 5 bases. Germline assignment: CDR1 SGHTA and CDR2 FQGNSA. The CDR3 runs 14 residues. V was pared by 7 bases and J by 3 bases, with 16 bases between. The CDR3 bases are TGTGCCAGCACCCTACGCCAGGGAAACTACGAGCAGTACTTC. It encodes CASTLRQGNYEQYF.

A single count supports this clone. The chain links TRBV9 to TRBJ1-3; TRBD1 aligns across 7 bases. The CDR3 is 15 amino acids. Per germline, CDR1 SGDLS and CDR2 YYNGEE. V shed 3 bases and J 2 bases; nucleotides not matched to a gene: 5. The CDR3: CASSAVGTAGNTIYF. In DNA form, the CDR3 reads TGTGCCAGCAGCGCGGTAGGGACAGCTGGAAACACCATATATTTT.

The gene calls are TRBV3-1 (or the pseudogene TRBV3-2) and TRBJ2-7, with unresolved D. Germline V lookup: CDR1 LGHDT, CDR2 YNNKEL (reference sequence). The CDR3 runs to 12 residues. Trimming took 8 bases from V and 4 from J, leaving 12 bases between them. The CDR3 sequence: CASARTEYEQYF. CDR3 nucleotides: TGTGCCAGCGCCCGTACGGAGTACGAGCAGTACTTC.

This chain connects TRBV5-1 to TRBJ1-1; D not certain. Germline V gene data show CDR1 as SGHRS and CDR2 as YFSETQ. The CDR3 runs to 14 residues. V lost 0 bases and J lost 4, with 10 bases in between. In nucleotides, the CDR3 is TGCGCCAGCAGCTTGGGGGGTGGAGGCACTGAAGCTTTCTTT. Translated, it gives CASSLGGGGTEAFF. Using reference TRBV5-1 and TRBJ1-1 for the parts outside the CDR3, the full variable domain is KAGVTQTPRYLIKTRGQQVTLSCSPISGHRSVSWYQQTPGQGLQFLFEYFSETQRNKGNFPGRFSGRQFSNSRSEMNVSTLELGDSALYLCASSLGGGGTEAFFGQGTRLTVV.

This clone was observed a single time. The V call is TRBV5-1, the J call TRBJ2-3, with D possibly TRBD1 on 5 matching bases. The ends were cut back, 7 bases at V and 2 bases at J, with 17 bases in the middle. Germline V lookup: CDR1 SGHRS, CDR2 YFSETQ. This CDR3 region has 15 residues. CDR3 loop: CASSEKGWDTDTQYF. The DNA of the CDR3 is TGCGCCAGCTCTGAAAAGGGGTGGGACACAGATACGCAGTATTTT.

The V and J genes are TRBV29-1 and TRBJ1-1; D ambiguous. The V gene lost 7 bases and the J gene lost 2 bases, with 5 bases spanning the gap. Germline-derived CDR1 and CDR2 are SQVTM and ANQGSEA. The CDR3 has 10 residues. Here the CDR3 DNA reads TGCAGCGGACATAACACTGAAGCTTTCTTT. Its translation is CSGHNTEAFF. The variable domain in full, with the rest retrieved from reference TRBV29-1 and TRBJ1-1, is SAVISQKPSRDICQRGTSLTIQCQVDSQVTMMFWYRQQPGQSLTLIATANQGSEATYESGFVIDKFPISRPNLTFSTLTVSNMSPEDSSIYLCSGHNTEAFFGQGTRLTVV.

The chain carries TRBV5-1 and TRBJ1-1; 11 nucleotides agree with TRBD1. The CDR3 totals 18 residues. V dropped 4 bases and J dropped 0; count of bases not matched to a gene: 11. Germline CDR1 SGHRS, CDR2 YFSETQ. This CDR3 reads CASSTGQGVPWMNTEAFF. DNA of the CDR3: TGCGCCAGCAGCACGGGACAGGGGGTCCCATGGATGAACACTGAAGCTTTCTTT. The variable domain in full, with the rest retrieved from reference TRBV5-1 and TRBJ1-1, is KAGVTQTPRYLIKTRGQQVTLSCSPISGHRSVSWYQQTPGQGLQFLFEYFSETQRNKGNFPGRFSGRQFSNSRSEMNVSTLELGDSALYLCASSTGQGVPWMNTEAFFGQGTRLTVV.

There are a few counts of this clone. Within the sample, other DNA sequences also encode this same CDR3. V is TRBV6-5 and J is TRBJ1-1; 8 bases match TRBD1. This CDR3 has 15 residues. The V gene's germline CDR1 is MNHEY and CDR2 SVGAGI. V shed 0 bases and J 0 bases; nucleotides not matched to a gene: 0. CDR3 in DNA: TGTGCCAGCAGTTACTCGGGACAGGTGAACACTGAAGCTTTCTTT. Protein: CASSYSGQVNTEAFF.

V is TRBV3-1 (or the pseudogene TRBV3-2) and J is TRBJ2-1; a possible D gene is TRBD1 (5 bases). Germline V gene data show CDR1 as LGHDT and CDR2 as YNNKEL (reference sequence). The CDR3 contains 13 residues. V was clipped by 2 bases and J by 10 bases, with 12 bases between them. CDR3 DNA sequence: TGTGCCAGCAGCCAACTGGGGTACAGGGAGCAGTTCTTC. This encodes CASSQLGYREQFF.

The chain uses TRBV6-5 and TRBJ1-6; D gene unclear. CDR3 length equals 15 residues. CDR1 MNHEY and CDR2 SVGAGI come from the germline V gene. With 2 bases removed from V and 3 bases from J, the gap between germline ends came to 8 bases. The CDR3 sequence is CASSYRGVYNSPLHF. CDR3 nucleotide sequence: TGTGCCAGCAGTTACCGCGGGGTCTATAATTCACCCCTCCACTTT.

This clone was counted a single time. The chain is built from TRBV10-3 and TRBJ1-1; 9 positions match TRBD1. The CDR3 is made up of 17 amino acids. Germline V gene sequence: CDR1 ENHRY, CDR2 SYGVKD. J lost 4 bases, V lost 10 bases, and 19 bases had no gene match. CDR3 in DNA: TGTGCCAGCCGATTCCGACAGGGGGTCACCAGCGGCACTGAAGCTTTCTTT. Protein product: CASRFRQGVTSGTEAFF.

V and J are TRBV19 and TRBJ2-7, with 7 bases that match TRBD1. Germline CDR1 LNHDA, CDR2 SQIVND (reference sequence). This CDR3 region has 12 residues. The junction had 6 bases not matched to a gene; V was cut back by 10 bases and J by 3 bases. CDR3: CATTGDLYEQYF. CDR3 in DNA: TGTGCCACAACAGGGGACCTCTACGAGCAGTACTTC.